Following are 7 T cell receptor beta chains from one sample sequenced in a study of T-cell memory formation after mild COVID-19. Each CDR3 protein is one row after TCRdb ran MiXCR on the 5' RACE reads. The sample has under 350,000 distinct CDR3 sequences, 16% seen once. Sequenced: PBMCs or a T cell subset sorted from them (not recorded which). These receptors all stem from a man aged 18 to 30 who had mild COVID-19 (a few samples of this study predate the infection). Cell type and time point are not known.

J is TRBJ1-1 and V is TRBV5-6; 7 positions agree with TRBD1. V lost 0 bases to trimming and J lost 4 bases; unmatched junction nucleotides: 6. Germline V lookup: CDR1 SGHDT, CDR2 YYEEEE. CDR3 length: 15 residues. CDR3 nucleotides: TGTGCCAGCAGCTTGGCTCGACAGGGCGGCACTGAAGCTTTCTTT. This sequence encodes CASSLARQGGTEAFF. Combining the CDR3 with reference TRBV5-6 and TRBJ1-1 gives the whole variable domain DAGVTQSPTHLIKTRGQQVTLRCSPKSGHDTVSWYQQALGQGPQFIFQYYEEEERQRGNFPDRFSGHQFPNYSSELNVNALLLGDSALYLCASSLARQGGTEAFFGQGTRLTVV.

In its sample, this clonotype was seen a few times. This chain uses TRBV3-1 with TRBJ1-1; D unresolved. CDR3 size: 18 residues. The germline CDR1 and CDR2 sequences are LGHDT and YNNKEL (reference sequence). V gave up 0 bases and J gave up 11 bases, with 28 bases separating them. CDR3 residues: CASSQDAAAGVGRSTAFF. The DNA of the CDR3 is TGTGCCAGCAGCCAAGATGCGGCGGCAGGCGTTGGTCGGAGTACGGCTTTCTTT.

In its sample, this clonotype was seen many times. V and J are TRBV3-1 and TRBJ2-1, with 11 bases fitting TRBD2. CDR3 size: 13 residues. Germline V gene lookup returns CDR1 LGHDT and CDR2 YNNKEL (reference sequence). Trimming at V came to 8 bases and at J to 6 bases, leaving 3 bases not matched to a gene. The CDR3 sequence is CASSLAGANEQFF. In DNA form, the CDR3 reads TGTGCCAGCTCACTAGCGGGGGCCAATGAGCAGTTCTTC.

This clonotype was observed at least ten times. The chain combines TRBV4-2 with TRBJ2-5; TRBD1 matches 7 bases. After removal of 4 bases from V and 1 base from J, the junction contained 9 bases not matched to a gene. CDR1 and CDR2 from the germline V gene are LGHNA and YNFKEQ. The CDR3 covers 16 residues. The CDR3 sequence is CASSPIHGQAQETQYF. Here the CDR3 DNA reads TGTGCCAGCAGCCCGATCCACGGACAGGCCCAAGAGACCCAGTACTTC.

The chain combines TRBV5-6 with TRBJ1-2, with D hard to call. V lost 1 base to trimming and J lost 8 bases, with 12 bases between them. The CDR3 extends over 13 amino acids. Germline loops: CDR1 SGHDT, CDR2 YYEEEE. Here the CDR3 reads CASSLPGAGGYTF. The CDR3 coding sequence is TGTGCCAGCAGCTTGCCAGGCGCGGGCGGCTACACCTTC.

The CDR3 nucleotides are TGTGCCAGCAGCAAAGACCGGGGGGTTTATGGCACCGGGGAGCTGTTTTTT. It yields the protein CASSKDRGVYGTGELFF. V and J are TRBV27 and TRBJ2-2; 7 bases agree with TRBD2. In germline, CDR1 is MNHEY, CDR2 SMNVEV (reference sequence). V lost 6 bases to trimming and J lost 4 bases; unmatched junction nucleotides: 14. The CDR3 is 17 residues long.

A few counts support this clonotype. As the CDR3 is not closed by the conserved phenylalanine or tryptophan, this likely results from a read error. The limits of the CDR3 on the DNA are not certain, so only TCRdb's listed CDR3 is given. V is TRBV21-1 and J is TRBJ1-2. TRBV21-1 is tagged as a pseudogene. Including both end residues, the CDR3 is 9 amino acids long. CDR3 residues: CASSTYSLS.